A single sample gave rise to the 22 T cell receptor beta chains below, sequenced in a study of spatial heterogeneity in lung cancer. TCRdb redid the calling of the 5' RACE reads with MiXCR, one entry per CDR3 protein. The table lists 7,000 to 8,500 distinct CDR3 sequences, 12% of them singletons. Time point reported: sample taken at primary tumor resection. Study outcomes and limitations: Mutation counts in tumors were tracked by counts of expanded intratumoral alpha and beta TCRs.

Their antigens are not known. The material was lung tumor tissue, obtained at surgery. These receptors were obtained from a male donor with early-stage non-small cell lung cancer.

By share, this clonotype ranks as medium-sized (0.01 to 0.1%). The library was prepared for alpha chains; this beta chain is a stray read, so its frequency means little. This chain links TRBV5-1 with TRBJ2-5; the D gene is possibly TRBD2 (6 bases). V was cut by 4 bases and J by 4 bases, with 17 bases left in between. The CDR3 sequence is 15 residues long. CDR1 is SGHRS and CDR2 is YFSETQ in the germline V gene. The CDR3 nucleotides read TGCGCCAGCAGCCCCTTAGCACGGGAGATAGAGACCCAGTACTTC. Protein product: CASSPLAREIETQYF.

This clonotype was observed many times. As an off-target read in a library built for alpha chains, this beta chain has a frequency of little significance. V gene TRBV6-5 combines with J gene TRBJ2-6; 10 bases match TRBD2. The CDR3 totals 19 residues. Germline values: CDR1 MNHEY, CDR2 SVGAGI. J lost 0 bases, V lost 6 bases, and 11 bases had no gene match. CDR3 in DNA: TGTGCCAGCAGGGTTTTGGGACTAGCGACCTACTCTGGGGCCAACGTCCTGACTTTC. Its protein is CASRVLGLATYSGANVLTF.

On this clonotype itself: Being off target in a library aimed at alpha chains, this beta chain has a size of little meaning. J is TRBJ2-1 and V is TRBV9; TRBD1 might be the D (5 bases). Germline CDR1 and CDR2: SGDLS and YYNGEE. Trimming took off 2 bases at V and 5 bases at J, with 14 bases between the two ends. CDR3 size: 15 residues. CDR3 protein: CASSVGRDKNNEQFF. As DNA, the CDR3 is TGTGCCAGCAGCGTTGGCAGGGATAAAAACAATGAGCAGTTCTTC.

This clonotype has a count of ten or more. This beta chain was picked up by a library intended for alpha chains and is off target, so its count carries little meaning. The chain joins TRBV2 to TRBJ2-5; D is unresolved. Germline V gene data show CDR1 as SNHLY and CDR2 as FYNNEI. V shed 3 bases and J shed 5 bases, with 13 bases lying between them. The CDR3 totals 14 residues. In nucleotides, the CDR3 is TGTGCCAGCAGTGAGCTGGCGGTCGGGGAGACCCAGTACTTC. Protein sequence: CASSELAVGETQYF.

This clonotype was counted ten times or more. Because this beta chain is a stray read in a library intended to capture alpha chains, its abundance should not be given much weight. The V call is TRBV20-1, the J call TRBJ2-7; 8 nucleotides agree with TRBD2. Germline values: CDR1 DFQATT, CDR2 SNEGSKA (reference sequence). Germline trimming cut 5 bases from V and 5 bases from J; bases unmatched to any gene: 11. The CDR3 loop spans 14 amino acids. Here the CDR3 DNA reads TGCAGTGCTGCGGGACTAGTAAGGAGCGACGAGCAGTACTTC. Protein product: CSAAGLVRSDEQYF.

A remark on this clonotype: A library made for alpha chains picked up this beta chain off target, so its size means little. V gene TRBV29-1 combines with J gene TRBJ2-1; 8 nucleotides line up with TRBD2. Germline V gene data show CDR1 as SQVTM and CDR2 as ANQGSEA. The CDR3 has 13 amino acids. The trim removed 5 bases at V and 2 bases at J, leaving 2 bases unmatched. The CDR3 here is CSVTSGAYNEQFF. The DNA for the CDR3 is TGCAGCGTTACTAGCGGAGCCTACAATGAGCAGTTCTTC.

To note about this clonotype: This beta chain lies outside the target of a library built for alpha chains; its clone size means little. The CDR3 loop reads CASSTGTVNTGELFF. The CDR3 DNA reads as TGTGCCAGTAGCACCGGGACAGTTAACACCGGGGAGCTGTTTTTT. The rearrangement uses TRBV19 and TRBJ2-2; 7 nucleotides match TRBD1. The CDR3 is 15 residues long. V gave up 6 bases and J gave up 2 bases; unmatched junction bases: 6. Germline assignment: CDR1 LNHDA and CDR2 SQIVND (reference sequence).

This clonotype is large in the sample. This beta chain appears as a stray read in a library generated for alpha chains; its size is not informative. J is TRBJ2-3 and V is TRBV27, with D unclear. CDR1 is MNHEY and CDR2 is SMNVEV in the germline V gene (reference sequence). V was cut by 4 bases and J by 4 bases, with 9 bases left in between. This CDR3 is 13 amino acids long. The CDR3 DNA is TGTGCCAGCAGTTCACAGTACGCAGATACGCAGTATTTT. Amino acids: CASSSQYADTQYF.

Of note for this clonotype: The size of this beta chain means little, since it is a stray read in a library made for alpha chains. This chain joins TRBV25-1 and TRBJ2-5, with D unresolved. Trimming removed 3 bases at V and 7 bases at J, with 12 bases between. Looked up from germline, CDR1 is MGHDK and CDR2 is SYGVNS. The CDR3 extends over 13 amino acids. This CDR3 is CASSDGARATQYF. The CDR3 DNA reads as TGTGCCAGCAGTGACGGAGCACGGGCGACCCAGTACTTC.

This clonotype has more than one count but fewer than ten. This beta chain slipped into a library made for alpha chains as a stray read, so its size is not meaningful. The chain links TRBV6-5 to TRBJ1-1, with 12 bases lining up with TRBD1. With V trimmed by 2 bases and J by 7 bases, 5 bases remained unmatched. CDR3 length: 15 residues. Per the germline V gene, CDR1 is MNHEY and CDR2 is SVGAGI. The CDR3 sequence: CASSYGTGGAGEAFF. In DNA form, the CDR3 reads TGTGCCAGCAGTTACGGGACAGGGGGCGCAGGTGAAGCTTTCTTT.

A remark on this clonotype: The library was built for alpha chains, so this beta chain is an off-target read and its size means little. V usage is TRBV5-1 and J usage is TRBJ2-7; D possibly corresponds to TRBD2 (6 bases). The CDR3 covers 14 residues. V lost 4 bases, J lost 7 bases, and 18 bases lay in between. CDR1 SGHRS and CDR2 YFSETQ come from the germline V gene. The CDR3 region has the DNA TGCGCCAGCAGCCCGACCCCCGGGGAGGATGAGCAGTACTTC. Amino acid sequence: CASSPTPGEDEQYF.

About this clonotype: A library prepared for alpha chains yielded this beta chain as an off-target read; its size is of little meaning. The V and J genes are TRBV6-1 and TRBJ2-4; D is undetermined. Deletions cut 6 bases from V and 6 bases from J, with 12 bases between. Germline V gives CDR1 MNHNS, CDR2 SASEGT. The CDR3 spans 13 residues. CDR3 DNA sequence: TGTGCCAGCAGCGCCAACCCCCGAAACATTCAGTACTTC. This codes for CASSANPRNIQYF.

This clonotype was found many times. This beta chain came through as a stray read in a library set up for alpha chains, and its size says little. The chain uses TRBV19 and TRBJ2-7, with D tentatively TRBD1 or TRBD2 (6 bases each). The CDR3 is 17 amino acids. V lost 1 base to trimming and J lost 7 bases, with 23 bases between them. Germline CDR1 reads LNHDA; CDR2 reads SQIVND (reference sequence). The CDR3 loop reads CASSIGGPGGGAGEQYF. CDR3 bases: TGTGCCAGTAGTATAGGGGGGCCAGGCGGCGGGGCCGGTGAGCAGTACTTC.

By share, this clonotype ranks as large. A library made for alpha chains picked up this beta chain off target, so its size means little. The rearrangement uses TRBV19 and TRBJ1-4, with D possibly matching TRBD1 (6 bases). V lost 3 bases and J lost 16, with 18 bases in between. Germline lookup yields CDR1 LNHDA and CDR2 SQIVND (reference sequence). The CDR3 is 13 residues long. The CDR3 DNA sequence: TGTGCCAGTAGTATTATCGGGGGCAGCCTGCGGTTTTTT. It translates to CASSIIGGSLRFF.

There are many counts of this clonotype. Found in a library prepared for alpha chains, this beta chain is an off-target read, and its abundance has little meaning. The chain recombines TRBV3-1 with TRBJ2-7, with D possibly being TRBD1 or TRBD2 (5 bases each). CDR3 length equals 12 residues. Between the trimmed V and J ends, which lost 3 bases and 7 bases, there was a span of 10 bases. Germline assignment: CDR1 LGHDT and CDR2 YNNKEL (reference sequence). The CDR3 DNA is TGTGCCAGCAGCCAGGGACCAAGGGAGCAGTACTTC. Protein sequence: CASSQGPREQYF.

Ten or more counts support this clonotype. The library was built for alpha chains, so this beta chain is an off-target read and its size means little. The J gene is TRBJ2-3, the V gene TRBV20-1; 14 nucleotides line up with TRBD2. The CDR3 has 15 amino acids. J lost 4 bases, V lost 3 bases, and 3 bases had no gene match. Germline-derived CDR1 and CDR2 are DFQATT and SNEGSKA (reference sequence). CDR3 bases: TGCAGTGCTAGGGGGACTAGCGGGAGCGCAGATACGCAGTATTTT. It codes for CSARGTSGSADTQYF.

This clonotype was seen at least ten times. A library made for alpha chains picked up this beta chain off target, so its size means little. CDR3 bases: TGTGCCATCAGTGACGGATACAATGAGCAGTTCTTC. As protein: CAISDGYNEQFF. This rearrangement joins TRBV10-3 to TRBJ2-1; D is undetermined. The CDR3 runs 12 residues. Trimming took 3 bases from V and 4 from J, leaving 4 bases between them. Germline CDR1 and CDR2: ENHRY and SYGVKD.

Concerning this clonotype itself: This beta chain is an unintended read in a library built for alpha chains; its size means little. V is TRBV24-1 and J is TRBJ2-3; D is undetermined. The V end lost 3 bases, the J end lost 0 bases, and 12 bases lay between the germline ends. The CDR3 consists of 16 residues. Per the germline V gene, CDR1 is KGHDR and CDR2 is SFDVKD. CDR3 nucleotides: TGTGCCACCAGTGATCCACGTAGTCCTAGCACAGATACGCAGTATTTT. This encodes CATSDPRSPSTDTQYF.

This clonotype came up many times. As an off-target read in a library built for alpha chains, this beta chain has a frequency of little significance. The rearrangement uses TRBV7-3 and TRBJ2-1; weak D call: TRBD1 (5 bases). Germline CDR1 is SGHTA and CDR2 is FQGTGA. The V end lost 0 bases, the J end lost 7 bases, and 10 bases lay between the germline ends. The CDR3 consists of 14 residues. In DNA form, the CDR3 reads TGTGCCAGCAGCTTAACGGGGCCCCAAAATGAGCAGTTCTTC. Translating it yields CASSLTGPQNEQFF.

This clonotype has only one observation. It may be a read error: a sequence one base away is much more abundant. This beta chain lies outside the target of a library built for alpha chains; its clone size means little. The chain employs TRBV6-5 and TRBJ2-2, with a weak D call TRBD2 (5 bases). Germline CDR1 and CDR2: MNHEY and SVGAGI. The CDR3 covers 13 residues. The CDR3 loop is CASSYGRTGKLFF. CDR3 nucleotide sequence: TGTGCCAGCAGTTACGGACGTACCGGGAAGCTGTTTTTT.

A word on this clonotype: The library was prepared for alpha chains; this beta chain is a stray read, so its frequency means little. The CDR3 loop reads CASSFRTGANYGYTF. The DNA for the CDR3 is TGTGCCAGCAGCTTTAGGACAGGGGCGAACTATGGCTACACCTTC. This rearrangement joins TRBV7-2 to TRBJ1-2, with TRBD1 identical over 9 bases. The CDR3 is 15 residues long. Germline assignment: CDR1 SGHTA and CDR2 FQGNSA. V gave up 3 bases and J gave up 2 bases; unmatched junction bases: 4.

Worth noting for this clonotype: Because this beta chain is a stray read in a library intended to capture alpha chains, its abundance should not be given much weight. The chain has TRBV29-1 and TRBJ2-7; D is perhaps TRBD1 or TRBD2 (5 bases each). Trimming left V 4 bases short and J 4 bases short, with 17 bases between. The CDR3 length is 14 residues. Germline V CDR1 and CDR2: SQVTM, ANQGSEA. The CDR3, as DNA: TGCAGCGTTGGAGATAGCGCAGACAGATACGAGCAGTACTTC. Protein: CSVGDSADRYEQYF.